This T cell receptor (beta chain) stems from a study of cytomegalovirus exposure and HLA in healthy donors. In the case of this clone: The antigen is undetermined.

PCR involved 60 Vbeta and 13 Jbeta primers. Libraries were prepared by immunoSEQ multiplex PCR; TCRdb keeps only in-frame clonotypes and omits some of them. The table includes tens of thousands of clones, around 81% detected once. Regarding the study as a whole: In a later analysis, most CMV-associated TCR beta chains appeared HLA-restricted. Immune exposure information available was restricted to CMV serostatus. In a later analysis, 16,951 TCR beta sequences were associated with HLA alleles at 0.05 false discovery rate.

Sequencing used PBMCs. The TCR comes from a man aged 45-65 years in good health and CMV-seronegative.

CDR3 bases: TGTGCCAGCAGCTTGGGCGGAACAGGGGCGAGGTATGGCTACACCTTC. This gives the protein CASSLGGTGARYGYTF. The J gene is TRBJ1-2, the V gene TRBV7-3, with 7 bases lining up with TRBD1. The CDR3 has 16 residues. Germline CDR1 and CDR2: SGHTA and FQGTGA. Trimming removed 3 bases from V and 5 bases from J; junction bases left unmatched: 12.